This T cell receptor beta chain stems from a study of cytomegalovirus exposure and HLA in healthy donors. Study-wide points: Researchers catalogued some 160 TCR beta chains as cytomegalovirus-associated.

Germline lookup yields CDR1 MGHDK and CDR2 SYGVNS. The CDR3 contains 15 residues. V gave up 4 bases and J gave up 3 bases, with 14 bases separating them. The table lists this clone with a count of one. Its target is unknown. Amplification used 60 Vbeta primers and 13 Jbeta primers. The method was immunoSEQ multiplex PCR; TCRdb's version includes in-frame clones alone and lacks a portion of them. Among roughly 100,000 clones listed, 78% were seen once. The donors gave bone marrow, and they were healthy. The source of this sequence is a man aged 30-40 years in good health and CMV-seronegative. V and J are TRBV25-1 and TRBJ2-3; D is ambiguous. Source material: PBMCs. The CDR3: CASSGRRSGTDTQYF. CDR3 nucleotide sequence: TGTGCCAGCAGTGGCAGACGGAGTGGGACAGATACGCAGTATTTT.